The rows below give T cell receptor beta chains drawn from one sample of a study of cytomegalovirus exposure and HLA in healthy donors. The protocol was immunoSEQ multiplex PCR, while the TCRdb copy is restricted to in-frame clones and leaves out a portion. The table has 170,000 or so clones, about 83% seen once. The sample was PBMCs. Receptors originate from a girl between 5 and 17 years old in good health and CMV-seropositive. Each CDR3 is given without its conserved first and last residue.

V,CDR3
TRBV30,AWSRGRSRQGANEQY
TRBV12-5,ASGAPEAF
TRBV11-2,ASSSLGIPIASLH
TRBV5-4,ASSLGFGLVD
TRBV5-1,ASSSTGFHTEAF
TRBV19,ASRETGGAYNEQF
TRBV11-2,ASSPALGATLREQY
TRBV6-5,ASSYQTAPYEQY
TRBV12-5,ASGLGHQQY
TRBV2,ASIVTGLSEKLF
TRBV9,ASSGRGGYQETQY
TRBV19,ASSILTGAEPQH
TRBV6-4,ASSARGTGVYTDTQY
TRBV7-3,ASSLQGALNTEAF
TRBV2,ASSEANYRRQGEKLF
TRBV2,ASSESQVLSYEQY
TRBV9,ASSVVGGPTDTQY
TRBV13,ASSPPLAAGGVSYNEQF
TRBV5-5,ASSRDDTYYEQY
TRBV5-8,ASSLGQGSQPQH
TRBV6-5,ASSYVGQGGYT
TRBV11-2,ASSIDLGPTEAF
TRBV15,ATSRDWGGTMNTEAF
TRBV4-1,ASSQIDLVAVYNEQF
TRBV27,ASSRQTGVYEQY
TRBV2,ASSDAYSGANGLT
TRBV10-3,AISDEIYGYT
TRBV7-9,SSSEPGLAGENNEQF
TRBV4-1,ASSQYGGIPYEEQF
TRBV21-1,ASSTHRGTEAF
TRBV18,ASSPLDSSGNTIY
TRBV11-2,ASSLAPDGGFSFYEQY
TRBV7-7,ASSLRPPGQGNEKLF
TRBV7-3,ASSSQGASNTGELF
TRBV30,AWRGQTNTEAF
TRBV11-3,ASSLGQGSTDTQY
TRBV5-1,ASTSGSYSQSSGANVLT
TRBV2,ASSRSGHLYGYT
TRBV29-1,SVGFGNYGYT
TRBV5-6,ASSLGTGVQPQH
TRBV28,ATLLTGEYNEQF
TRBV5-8,ASSFDRGNNQPQH
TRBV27,ASRTDRGLTYEQY
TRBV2,ASNFGLAKKGEQF
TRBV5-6,ASSLITLVSTEAF
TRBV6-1,ASRLAGESDEQF
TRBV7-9,ASGFGLGVRTEAF
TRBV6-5,ASTRTGTYGYGYT
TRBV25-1,ATGYNSEQY
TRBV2,ASTQSGTSGIMTQY
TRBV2,ANRGLAGLYEQY
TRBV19,ASSDSNYEQY
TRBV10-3,AISESEGRNQPQH
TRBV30,AWGMRQAEQF
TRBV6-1,ASMRGPAYEQY